This T cell receptor (beta chain) was recovered during a study of blood T cell repertoires in COVID-19. Across the whole study: Samples representing acute and convalescent COVID-19 were sourced from the United States, Italy and Spain. The cDNA or gDNA used as material had been derived from T cells, B-cell-depleted T cells, or PBMCs.

The CDR3 contains 14 residues. Per the germline V gene, CDR1 is MDHEN and CDR2 is SYDVKM. V was trimmed by 2 bases and J by 5 bases, leaving 12 bases between them. Per the authors' pipeline: The authors estimated nucleated cell counts from reference gene primer amplification. The method was immunoSEQ multiplex PCR; TCRdb's version includes in-frame clones alone and lacks a portion of them. The V and J calls and clone size are taken from that table; D and trimming were inferred from the DNA. The table includes fewer than 250,000 clones, about 88% detected once. The clonotype comes from a man aged 65 to 85 with acute or convalescent COVID-19. The rearrangement links TRBV28 to TRBJ1-1; D not certain. The sequencing sample was made of peripheral blood. The CDR3 spells CASSLGRRETEAFF. The CDR3 DNA reads as TGTGCCAGCAGTTTAGGGCGGAGGGAAACTGAAGCTTTCTTT.